This T cell receptor beta chain was sequenced in a study of response to subunit inactivated influenza vaccine. Findings of the study overall: Authors proposed each seasonal influenza vaccination draws in few new T cells.

Worth noting for this clonotype: The antigen remains unidentified.

TCRdb called the RT-PCR reads again in MiXCR, with one record for every CDR3 protein. The sample has 300,000 to 350,000 distinct CDR3 sequences; 20% to 25% are singletons. V gave up 5 bases and J gave up 6 bases, with 8 bases separating them. The CDR3 is 11 amino acids. Germline CDR1 DFQATT, CDR2 SNEGSKA (reference sequence). The source was PBMCs from blood, collected about 20 months after vaccination. This clonotype was sampled from a man between 50 and 70 years old who received an inactivated influenza vaccine. The chain is built from TRBV20-1 and TRBJ2-1; D is unclear. The CDR3 reads CSASPCNEQFF. The CDR3 bases are TGCAGTGCTTCTCCCTGCAATGAGCAGTTCTTC.